This T cell receptor beta chain was observed in a study of T cells in narcolepsy. Whole-study findings and limits: No autoreactive T cell clone sequences appeared in some memory CD4+ repertoires.

The protocol was immunoSEQ multiplex PCR, while the TCRdb copy is restricted to in-frame clones and leaves out a portion. The data hold fewer than 25,000 clones, with 65% to 90% observed a single time. Germline lookup yields CDR1 SGHRS and CDR2 YFSETQ. V trimming: 4 bases; J trimming: 2 bases; junction bases outside the gene matches: 6. The CDR3 contains 15 residues. As for this clone: Antigen unknown.

The sequencing input was memory (CD45RA-) CD4+ T cells from blood. The chain employs TRBV5-1 and TRBJ2-5; TRBD2 agrees at 9 bases. This receptor was identified in a human donor in good health. The CDR3 coding sequence is TGCGCCAGCAGCCCTCGCGGGGGGGGGCAAGAGACCCAGTACTTC. Translated, it gives CASSPRGGGQETQYF.